The 10 T cell receptor beta chains below all came from one sample that was sequenced in a study of T cells in Graves' hyperthyroidism and ophthalmopathy. What was amplified from RNA transcripts were TCR beta CDR3 regions. In the first-round RT-PCR of the TCR CDR3, the HTBI primer set was used. TCRdb passed the multiplex PCR reads through MiXCR, listing each CDR3 protein once. The data contain about 580,000 distinct CDR3 sequences, over 11% of them singletons. The specimen was blood. Receptors originate from a woman between 25 and 40 years old with Graves' hyperthyroidism that later progressed to Graves' ophthalmopathy.

This clonotype was picked up many times. The V and J genes are TRBV7-9 and TRBJ1-1; D is undetermined. Trimming shortened V by 6 bases and J by 1 base, and 12 bases separated the two germline ends. In germline, CDR1 is SEHNR, CDR2 FQNEAQ (reference sequence). This CDR3 is built from 14 residues. CDR3 in DNA: TGTGCCAGCAGATCAGATAGGGCGAACACTGAAGCTTTCTTT. Protein: CASRSDRANTEAFF.

This chain uses TRBV4-1 with TRBJ2-7; D is undetermined. V lost 4 bases and J 5 bases, leaving 9 bases between the germline ends. This CDR3 comprises 12 residues. The germline V gene has CDR1 MGHRA and CDR2 YSYEKL. The CDR3 nucleotides are TGCGCCAGCAGCCCGACGGTCAACGAGCAGTACTTC. This encodes CASSPTVNEQYF.

Concerning this clonotype itself: One base away lies a much larger clone, so this may be a sequencing read error. V is TRBV10-3 and J is TRBJ1-1, with D possibly matching TRBD1 (5 bases). This CDR3 spans 12 amino acids. Germline V gene lookup returns CDR1 ENHRY and CDR2 SYGVKD. The CDR3 reads CVISEPKGEAFF. DNA of the CDR3: TGTGTCATCAGTGAGCCGAAGGGGGAAGCTTTCTTT.

This clonotype showed up just a few times. The genes are TRBV20-1 and TRBJ2-1, with 10 positions matching TRBD2. Per germline, CDR1 DFQATT and CDR2 SNEGSKA (reference sequence). There are 14 residues in the CDR3. The V gene end was trimmed by 3 bases and the J gene end by 11 bases; junction bases not matched to a gene: 10. CDR3 in amino acids: CSARGGLAGDQQFF. In nucleotides, the CDR3 is TGCAGTGCTAGGGGTGGGCTAGCGGGAGATCAGCAGTTCTTC.

This clonotype was counted many times. V gene TRBV6-1 combines with J gene TRBJ2-7; D remains ambiguous. The V and J ends lost 8 bases and 6 bases respectively, with 20 bases between them. This CDR3 has 14 amino acids. Germline V CDR1 and CDR2: MNHNS, SASEGT. The CDR3 sequence: CASQNGPSPSEQYF. DNA for the CDR3: TGTGCCAGCCAAAACGGACCCAGTCCTTCCGAGCAGTACTTC.

This clonotype was counted many times. This rearrangement joins TRBV10-3 to TRBJ2-1; the D call may be TRBD1 or TRBD2 (5 bases each). The CDR3 extends over 15 amino acids. Between the trimmed V and J ends, which lost 2 bases and 1 base, there was a span of 9 bases. CDR1 and CDR2 from the germline V gene are ENHRY and SYGVKD. The CDR3 DNA sequence: TGTGCCATCAGTGAGCGGGACCAATCCTACAATGAGCAGTTCTTC. This translates into CAISERDQSYNEQFF.

This clonotype was found many times. The chain recombines TRBV12-5 with TRBJ2-2; no clear D gene. CDR1 is LGHNT, CDR2 FRNRAP, per germline. The germline V and J ends were trimmed by 6 bases and 0 bases, with 14 bases remaining between them. The CDR3 consists of 16 residues. The CDR3 coding sequence is TGTGCTAGTGGCCCGGGTGGGTCTGCGAACACCGGGGAGCTGTTTTTT. This codes for CASGPGGSANTGELFF.

The V and J genes are TRBV6-5 and TRBJ2-7; no clear D gene. CDR1 is MNHEY, CDR2 SVGAGI, per germline. There are 14 residues in the CDR3. Trimming shortened V by 1 base and J by 2 bases, and 9 bases separated the two germline ends. CDR3 sequence reads: CASSYWQVAYEQYF. CDR3 in DNA: TGTGCCAGCAGTTACTGGCAGGTCGCCTACGAGCAGTACTTC.

The rearrangement joins TRBV30 to TRBJ2-7; D may be TRBD1 (5 bases). CDR1 GTSNPN and CDR2 SVGIG come from the germline V gene (reference sequence). Trimming pared 0 bases from V and 3 bases from J, leaving 27 bases between. CDR3 size: 19 residues. The CDR3 region is CAWSVRTRSYSPDNYEQYF. Written as DNA, the CDR3 is TGTGCCTGGAGTGTGCGGACAAGAAGTTATAGCCCTGATAACTACGAGCAGTACTTC.

This clonotype was observed many times. The V call is TRBV11-2, the J call TRBJ2-1, with 8 bases fitting TRBD2. J was trimmed by 6 bases and V by 5 bases; bases with no gene match: 12. Germline V gene data show CDR1 as SGHAT and CDR2 as FQNNGV. The CDR3 runs to 16 residues. CDR3 in DNA: TGTGCCAGCAGCCCTACCCCCGGGGGGGCGGGCAATGAGCAGTTCTTC. Translating gives CASSPTPGGAGNEQFF.